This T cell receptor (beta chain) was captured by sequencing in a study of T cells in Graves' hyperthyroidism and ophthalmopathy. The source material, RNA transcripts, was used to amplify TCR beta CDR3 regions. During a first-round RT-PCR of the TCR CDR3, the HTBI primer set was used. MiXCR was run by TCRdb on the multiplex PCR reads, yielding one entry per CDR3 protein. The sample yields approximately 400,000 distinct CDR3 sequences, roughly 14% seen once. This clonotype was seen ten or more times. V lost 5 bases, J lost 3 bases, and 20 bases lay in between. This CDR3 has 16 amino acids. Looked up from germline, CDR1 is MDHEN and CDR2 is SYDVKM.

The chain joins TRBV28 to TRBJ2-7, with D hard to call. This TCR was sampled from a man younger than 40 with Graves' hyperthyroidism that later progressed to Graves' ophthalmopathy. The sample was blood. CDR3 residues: CASSPSTQRIYYEQYF. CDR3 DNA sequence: TGTGCCAGCAGTCCATCGACACAGAGGATTTACTACGAGCAGTACTTC.